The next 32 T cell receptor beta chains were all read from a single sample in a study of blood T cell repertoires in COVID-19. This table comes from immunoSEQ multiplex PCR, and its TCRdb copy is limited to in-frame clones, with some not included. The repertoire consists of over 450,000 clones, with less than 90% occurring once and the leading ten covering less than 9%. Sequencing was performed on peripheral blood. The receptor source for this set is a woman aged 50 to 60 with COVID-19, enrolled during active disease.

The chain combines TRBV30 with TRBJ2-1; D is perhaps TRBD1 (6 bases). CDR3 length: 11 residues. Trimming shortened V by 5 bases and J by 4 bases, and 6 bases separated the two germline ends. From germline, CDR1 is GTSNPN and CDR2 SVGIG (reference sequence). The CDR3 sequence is CAWDRYNEQFF. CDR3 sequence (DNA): TGTGCCTGGGACAGGTACAATGAGCAGTTCTTC.

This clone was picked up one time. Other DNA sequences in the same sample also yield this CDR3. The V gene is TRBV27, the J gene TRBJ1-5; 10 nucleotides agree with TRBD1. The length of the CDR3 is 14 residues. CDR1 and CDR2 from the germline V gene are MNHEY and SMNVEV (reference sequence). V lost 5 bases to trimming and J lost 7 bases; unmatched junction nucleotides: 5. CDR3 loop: CASSPGTGVQPQHF. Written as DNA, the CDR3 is TGTGCCAGCAGTCCCGGGACAGGGGTCCAGCCCCAGCATTTT.

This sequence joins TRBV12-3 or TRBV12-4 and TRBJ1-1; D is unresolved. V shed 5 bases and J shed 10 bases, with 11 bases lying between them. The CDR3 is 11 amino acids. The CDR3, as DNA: TGTGCCAGCAGTGGAGGTAGAGGAGCTTTCTTT. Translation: CASSGGRGAFF.

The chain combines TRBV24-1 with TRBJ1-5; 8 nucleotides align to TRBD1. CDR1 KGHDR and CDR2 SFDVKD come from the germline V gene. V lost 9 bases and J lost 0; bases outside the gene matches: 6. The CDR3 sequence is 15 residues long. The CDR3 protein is CATAGTGDSNQPQHF. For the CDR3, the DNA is TGTGCCACCGCCGGGACAGGAGATAGCAATCAGCCCCAGCATTTT.

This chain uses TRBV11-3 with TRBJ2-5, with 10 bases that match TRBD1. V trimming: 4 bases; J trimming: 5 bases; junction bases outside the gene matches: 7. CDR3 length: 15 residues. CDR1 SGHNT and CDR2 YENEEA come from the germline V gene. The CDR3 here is CASSSSPGQGETQYF. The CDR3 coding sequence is TGTGCCAGCAGCTCAAGTCCGGGACAGGGGGAGACCCAGTACTTC. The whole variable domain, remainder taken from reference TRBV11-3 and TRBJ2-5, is EAGVVQSPRYKIIEKKQPVAFWCNPISGHNTLYWYLQNLGQGPELLIRYENEEAVDDSQLPKDRFSAERLKGVDSTLKIQPAELGDSAVYLCASSSSPGQGETQYFGPGTRLLVL.

The CDR3 DNA reads TGTGCCAGCAGCTGGCCCTTCAGGTTGGGGCGGGGGAACACTGAAGCTTTCTTT. This translates into CASSWPFRLGRGNTEAFF. V and J are TRBV5-8 and TRBJ1-1; D perhaps matches TRBD1 (5 bases). V shed 3 bases and J shed 1 base, with 22 bases lying between them. CDR3 length: 18 amino acids. The V gene's germline CDR1 is SGHTS and CDR2 YDEGEE.

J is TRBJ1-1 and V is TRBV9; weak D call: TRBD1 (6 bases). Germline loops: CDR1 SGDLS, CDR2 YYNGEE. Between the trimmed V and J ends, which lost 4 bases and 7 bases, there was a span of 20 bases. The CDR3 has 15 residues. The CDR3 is CASSPSGQLTIEAFF. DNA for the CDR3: TGTGCCAGCAGCCCTTCGGGACAATTAACAATTGAAGCTTTCTTT.

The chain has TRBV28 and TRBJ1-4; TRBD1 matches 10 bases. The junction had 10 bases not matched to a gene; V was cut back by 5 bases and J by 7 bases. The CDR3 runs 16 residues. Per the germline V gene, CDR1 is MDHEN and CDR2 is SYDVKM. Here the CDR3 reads CASSRGDRGGGEKLFF. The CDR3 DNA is TGTGCCAGCAGTCGAGGGGACAGGGGAGGAGGTGAAAAACTGTTTTTT.

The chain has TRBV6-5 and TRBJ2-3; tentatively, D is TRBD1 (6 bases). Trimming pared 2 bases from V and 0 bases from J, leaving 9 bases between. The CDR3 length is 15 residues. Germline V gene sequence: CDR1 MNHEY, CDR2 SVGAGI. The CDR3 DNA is TGTGCCAGCAGTTACGGGGGCACCAGCACAGATACGCAGTATTTT. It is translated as CASSYGGTSTDTQYF.

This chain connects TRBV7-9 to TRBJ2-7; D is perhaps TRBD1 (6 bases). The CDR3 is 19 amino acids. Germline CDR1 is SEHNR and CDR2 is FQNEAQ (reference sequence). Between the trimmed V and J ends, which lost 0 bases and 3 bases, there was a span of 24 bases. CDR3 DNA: TGTGCCAGCAGCTTAGCGCTGGGAGCTTCGAGCGGACAGATCTACGAGCAGTACTTC. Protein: CASSLALGASSGQIYEQYF.

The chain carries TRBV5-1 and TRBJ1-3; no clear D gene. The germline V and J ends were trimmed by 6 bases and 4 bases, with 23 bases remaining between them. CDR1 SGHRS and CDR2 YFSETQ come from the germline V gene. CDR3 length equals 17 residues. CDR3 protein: CASTGRESRTGGNTIYF. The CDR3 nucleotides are TGCGCCAGCACGGGGAGGGAAAGCAGGACGGGCGGAAACACCATATATTTT.

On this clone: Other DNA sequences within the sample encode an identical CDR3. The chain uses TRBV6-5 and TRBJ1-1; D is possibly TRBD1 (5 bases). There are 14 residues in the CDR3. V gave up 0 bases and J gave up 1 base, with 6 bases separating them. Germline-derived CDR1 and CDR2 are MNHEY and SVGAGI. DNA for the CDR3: TGTGCCAGCAGTTACTCGGGGGGGAACACTGAAGCTTTCTTT. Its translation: CASSYSGGNTEAFF.

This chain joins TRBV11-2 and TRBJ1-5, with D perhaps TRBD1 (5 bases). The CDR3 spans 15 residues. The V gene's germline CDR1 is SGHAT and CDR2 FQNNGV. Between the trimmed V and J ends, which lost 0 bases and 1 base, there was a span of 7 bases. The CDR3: CASSLERGSNQPQHF. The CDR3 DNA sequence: TGTGCCAGCAGCTTAGAGCGGGGGAGCAATCAGCCCCAGCATTTT.

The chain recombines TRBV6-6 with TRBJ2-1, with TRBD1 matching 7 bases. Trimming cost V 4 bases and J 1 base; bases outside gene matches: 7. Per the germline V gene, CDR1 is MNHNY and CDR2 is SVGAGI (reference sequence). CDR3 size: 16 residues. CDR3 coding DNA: TGTGCCAGCAGTTCCAACAGGGGTAGGTCCTACAATGAGCAGTTCTTC. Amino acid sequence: CASSSNRGRSYNEQFF.

CDR3 loop: CASSAGARLTEAFF. The CDR3 DNA reads as TGCGCCAGCAGCGCTGGGGCCCGTCTCACTGAAGCTTTCTTT. The chain recombines TRBV5-1 with TRBJ1-1; perhaps TRBD1 as D (5 bases). The CDR3 contains 14 residues. Germline CDR1 is SGHRS and CDR2 is YFSETQ. V gave up 4 bases and J gave up 4 bases, with 14 bases separating them.

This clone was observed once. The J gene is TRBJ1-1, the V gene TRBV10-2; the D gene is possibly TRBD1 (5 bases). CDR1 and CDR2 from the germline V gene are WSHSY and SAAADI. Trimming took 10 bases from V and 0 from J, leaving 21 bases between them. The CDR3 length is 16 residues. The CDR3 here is CATAHRLGGMNTEAFF. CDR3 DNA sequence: TGCGCCACCGCACACCGACTCGGGGGGATGAACACTGAAGCTTTCTTT.

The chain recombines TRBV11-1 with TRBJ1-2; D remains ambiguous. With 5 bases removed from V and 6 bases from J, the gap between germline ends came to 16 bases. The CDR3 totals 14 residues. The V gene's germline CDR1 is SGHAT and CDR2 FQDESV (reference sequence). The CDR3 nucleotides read TGTGCCAGCAGCCCACGGGAGGCTCGGCATGGCTACACCTTC. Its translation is CASSPREARHGYTF.

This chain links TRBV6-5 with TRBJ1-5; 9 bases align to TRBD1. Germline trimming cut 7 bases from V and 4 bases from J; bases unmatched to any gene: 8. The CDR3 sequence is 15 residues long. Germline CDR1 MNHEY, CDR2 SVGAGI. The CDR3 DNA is TGTGCCAGCACTCTTTGGGGACAGGGTAATCAGCCCCAGCATTTT. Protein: CASTLWGQGNQPQHF.

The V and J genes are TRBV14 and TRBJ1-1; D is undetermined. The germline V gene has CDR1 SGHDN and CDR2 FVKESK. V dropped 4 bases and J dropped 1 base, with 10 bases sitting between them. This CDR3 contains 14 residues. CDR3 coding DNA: TGTGCCAGCAGCCTTGGACTGAAGAACACTGAAGCTTTCTTT. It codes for CASSLGLKNTEAFF.

For the CDR3, the DNA is TGTGCCAGCAGCGGCGGCGGGGGACAGGGGGCTTGGGAGCAGTACTTC. Its translation: CASSGGGGQGAWEQYF. This sequence joins TRBV9 and TRBJ2-7, with 12 positions matching TRBD1. Germline lookup yields CDR1 SGDLS and CDR2 YYNGEE. CDR3 size: 16 residues. V lost 3 bases to trimming and J lost 7 bases; unmatched junction nucleotides: 11.

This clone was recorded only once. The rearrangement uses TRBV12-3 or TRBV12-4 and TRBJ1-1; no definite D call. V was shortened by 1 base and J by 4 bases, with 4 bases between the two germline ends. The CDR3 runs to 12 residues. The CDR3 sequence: CASSLGLTEAFF. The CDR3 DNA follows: TGTGCCAGCAGTTTAGGGCTCACTGAAGCTTTCTTT.

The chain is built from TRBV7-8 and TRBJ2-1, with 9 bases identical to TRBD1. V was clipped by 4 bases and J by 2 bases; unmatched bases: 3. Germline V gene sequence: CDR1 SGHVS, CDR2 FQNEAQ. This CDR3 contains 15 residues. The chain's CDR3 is CASSSRDRAYNEQFF. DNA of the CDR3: TGTGCCAGCAGCTCCCGGGACAGGGCCTACAATGAGCAGTTCTTC.

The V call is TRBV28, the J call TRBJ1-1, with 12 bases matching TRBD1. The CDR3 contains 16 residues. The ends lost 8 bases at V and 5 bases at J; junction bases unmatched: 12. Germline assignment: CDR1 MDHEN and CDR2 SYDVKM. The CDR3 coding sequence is TGTGCCAGCCGGCCGGGACAGGGGGCATGGGGGACTGAAGCTTTCTTT. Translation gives CASRPGQGAWGTEAFF.

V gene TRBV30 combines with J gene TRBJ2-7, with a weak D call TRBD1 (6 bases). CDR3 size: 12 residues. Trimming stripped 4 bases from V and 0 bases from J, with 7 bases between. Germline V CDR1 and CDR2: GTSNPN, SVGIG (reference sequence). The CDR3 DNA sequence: TGTGCCTGGAAGGGGGACTCCTACGAGCAGTACTTC. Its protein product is CAWKGDSYEQYF. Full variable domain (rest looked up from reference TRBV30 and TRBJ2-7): SQTIHQWPATLVQPVGSPLSLECTVEGTSNPNLYWYRQAAGRGLQLLFYSVGIGQISSEVPQNLSASRPQDRQFILSSKKLLLSDSGFYLCAWKGDSYEQYFGPGTRLTVT.

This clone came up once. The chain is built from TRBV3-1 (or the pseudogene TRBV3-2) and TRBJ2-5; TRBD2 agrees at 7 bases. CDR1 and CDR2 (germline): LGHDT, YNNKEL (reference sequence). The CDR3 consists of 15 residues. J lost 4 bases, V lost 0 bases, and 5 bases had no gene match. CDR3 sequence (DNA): TGTGCCAGCAGCCAAGATTCGGGGGGAGGAGAGACCCAGTACTTC. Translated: CASSQDSGGGETQYF.

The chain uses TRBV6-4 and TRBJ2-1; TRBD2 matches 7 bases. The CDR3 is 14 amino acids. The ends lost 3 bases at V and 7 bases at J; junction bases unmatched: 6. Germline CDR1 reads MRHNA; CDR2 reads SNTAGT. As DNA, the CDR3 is TGTGCCAGCAGTGAAGCGGGGCCCCCAAATGAGCAGTTCTTC. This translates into CASSEAGPPNEQFF.

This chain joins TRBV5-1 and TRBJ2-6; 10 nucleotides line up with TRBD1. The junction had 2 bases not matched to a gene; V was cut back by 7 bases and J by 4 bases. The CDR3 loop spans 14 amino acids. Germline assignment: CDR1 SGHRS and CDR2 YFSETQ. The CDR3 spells CASGTGAGANVLTF. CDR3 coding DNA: TGCGCCAGCGGGACAGGGGCCGGGGCCAACGTCCTGACTTTC.

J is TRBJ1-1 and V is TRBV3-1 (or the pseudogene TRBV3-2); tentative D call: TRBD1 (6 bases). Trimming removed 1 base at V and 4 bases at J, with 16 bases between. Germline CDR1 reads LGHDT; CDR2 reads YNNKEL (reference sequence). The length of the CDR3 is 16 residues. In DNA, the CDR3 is TGTGCCAGCAGCCAAGGTCCCCAGGGGCGCGGCACTGAAGCTTTCTTT. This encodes CASSQGPQGRGTEAFF.

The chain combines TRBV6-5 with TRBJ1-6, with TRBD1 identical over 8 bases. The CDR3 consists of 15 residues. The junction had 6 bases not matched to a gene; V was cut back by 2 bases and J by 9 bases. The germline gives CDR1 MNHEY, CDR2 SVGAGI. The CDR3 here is CASSYDWTGSSPLHF. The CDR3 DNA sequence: TGTGCCAGCAGTTACGACTGGACAGGGAGTTCACCCCTCCACTTT.

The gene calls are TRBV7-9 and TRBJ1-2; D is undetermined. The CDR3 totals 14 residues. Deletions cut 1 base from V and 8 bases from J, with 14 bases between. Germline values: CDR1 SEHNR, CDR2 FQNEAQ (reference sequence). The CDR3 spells CASSLGRQVEGYTF. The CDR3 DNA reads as TGTGCCAGCAGCTTAGGACGGCAAGTGGAGGGCTACACCTTC.

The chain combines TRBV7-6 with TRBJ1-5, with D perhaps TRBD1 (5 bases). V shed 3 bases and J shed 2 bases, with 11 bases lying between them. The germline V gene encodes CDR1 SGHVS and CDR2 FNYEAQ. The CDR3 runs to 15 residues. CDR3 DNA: TGTGCCAGCAGCTTGTCAGGGCTGGGCAATCAGCCCCAGCATTTT. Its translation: CASSLSGLGNQPQHF.

The CDR3 sequence: CASSKGLANYGYTF. As DNA, the CDR3 is TGTGCCAGCAGTAAAGGGTTAGCTAACTATGGCTACACCTTC. V and J are TRBV2 and TRBJ1-2, with D hard to call. The V gene lost 5 bases and the J gene lost 0 bases, with 10 bases spanning the gap. Germline CDR1 is SNHLY and CDR2 is FYNNEI. The length of the CDR3 is 14 residues.